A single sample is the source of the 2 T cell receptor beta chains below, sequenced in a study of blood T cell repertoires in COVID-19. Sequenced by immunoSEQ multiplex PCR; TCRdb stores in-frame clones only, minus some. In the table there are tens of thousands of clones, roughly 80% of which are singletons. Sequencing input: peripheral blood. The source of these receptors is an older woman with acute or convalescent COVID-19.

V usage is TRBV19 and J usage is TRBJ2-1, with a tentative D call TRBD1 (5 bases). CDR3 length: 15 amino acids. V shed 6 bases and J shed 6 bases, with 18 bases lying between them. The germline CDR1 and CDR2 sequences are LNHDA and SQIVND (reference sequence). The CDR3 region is CASSPDSLRPNEQFF. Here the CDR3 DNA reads TGTGCCAGTAGCCCCGACAGCCTAAGGCCCAATGAGCAGTTCTTC.

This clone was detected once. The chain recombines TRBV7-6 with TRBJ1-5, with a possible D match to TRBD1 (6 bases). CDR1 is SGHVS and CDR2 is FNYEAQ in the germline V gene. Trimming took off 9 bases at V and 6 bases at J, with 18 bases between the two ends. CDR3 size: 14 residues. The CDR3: CASHNRALTQPQHF. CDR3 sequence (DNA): TGTGCCAGTCATAACAGGGCCCTGACTCAGCCCCAGCATTTT.